Below are 24 T cell receptor beta chains sequenced from a single sample in a study of OX40 agonist ivuxolimab in advanced cancers. The method was immunoSEQ multiplex PCR; TCRdb's version includes in-frame clones alone and lacks a portion of them. The table records roughly 65,000 clones, roughly 87% of them present only once. The sample was CD4+ or CD8+ T cells sorted from blood, taken in a trial of the OX40 agonist ivuxolimab. The receptors originated from an adult with an advanced solid tumor such as melanoma, head and neck, liver or kidney cancer.

This chain connects TRBV6-1 to TRBJ1-4; TRBD1 matches at 8 bases. Germline CDR1 is MNHNS and CDR2 is SASEGT. The CDR3 is 15 residues long. V shed 3 bases, J shed 7 bases, and the junction held 7 bases outside the gene matches. CDR3 protein: CASSDSTGAAEKLFF. CDR3 coding DNA: TGTGCCAGCAGTGACTCGACAGGGGCGGCTGAAAAACTGTTTTTT.

V gene TRBV29-1 combines with J gene TRBJ2-2; 8 positions agree with TRBD2. The CDR3 contains 16 residues. The V segment lost 4 bases and the J segment 5 bases; nucleotides outside the gene matches: 12. Per the germline V gene, CDR1 is SQVTM and CDR2 is ANQGSEA. The CDR3 DNA reads as TGCAGCGTTGTACCCCGGGCCCCGGGAGGGACCGGGGAGCTGTTTTTT. It specifies CSVVPRAPGGTGELFF.

CDR3 coding DNA: TGCGCCAGCAGCTCAGGGAAGACGGCAACTAATGAAAAACTGTTTTTT. It is translated as CASSSGKTATNEKLFF. The genes are TRBV5-1 and TRBJ1-4; the D gene is possibly TRBD1 (5 bases). V lost 3 bases to trimming and J lost 0 bases, with 12 bases between them. Germline V gene data show CDR1 as SGHRS and CDR2 as YFSETQ. The CDR3 length is 16 residues.

This chain links TRBV7-8 with TRBJ2-3, with a possible D match to TRBD2 (6 bases). The CDR3 loop spans 15 amino acids. The germline V gene encodes CDR1 SGHVS and CDR2 FQNEAQ. Between the trimmed V and J ends, which lost 2 bases and 2 bases, there was a span of 11 bases. In DNA form, the CDR3 reads TGTGCCAGCAGCTTATCGGGGGTCGACACAGATACGCAGTATTTT. Translated, it gives CASSLSGVDTDTQYF.

The chain joins TRBV5-1 to TRBJ2-2; 9 bases map to TRBD1. V dropped 4 bases and J dropped 5; count of bases not matched to a gene: 3. Germline values: CDR1 SGHRS, CDR2 YFSETQ. The CDR3 extends over 14 amino acids. CDR3 amino acids: CASSPTGGTGELFF. The CDR3 DNA is TGCGCCAGCAGCCCGACAGGGGGTACCGGGGAGCTGTTTTTT.

The chain is built from TRBV19 and TRBJ2-1; 9 bases align to TRBD2. The CDR3 is made up of 16 amino acids. With V trimmed by 1 base and J by 7 bases, 8 bases remained unmatched. Looked up from germline, CDR1 is LNHDA and CDR2 is SQIVND (reference sequence). In nucleotides, the CDR3 is TGTGCCAGTAGTATAGTCTTGCGGGGGGGCGCAAATGAGCAGTTCTTC. Amino acids: CASSIVLRGGANEQFF.

The V call is TRBV9, the J call TRBJ1-3; no definite D call. The CDR3 loop spans 14 amino acids. Trimming stripped 0 bases from V and 0 bases from J, with 4 bases between. The germline V gene has CDR1 SGDLS and CDR2 YYNGEE. The CDR3 loop is CASSVGLSGNTIYF. CDR3 sequence (DNA): TGTGCCAGCAGCGTAGGTCTCTCTGGAAACACCATATATTTT.

The gene calls are TRBV5-8 and TRBJ2-5; possibly TRBD2 for D (6 bases). This CDR3 region has 16 residues. V lost 3 bases and J 9 bases, leaving 24 bases between the germline ends. Per germline, CDR1 SGHTS and CDR2 YDEGEE. CDR3 sequence: CASSWGLGTGKDAQYF. The DNA of the CDR3 is TGTGCCAGCAGCTGGGGACTGGGCACGGGGAAGGACGCCCAGTACTTC. Complete variable domain (other parts from reference TRBV5-8 and TRBJ2-5): EAGVTQSPTHLIKTRGQQATLRCSPISGHTSVYWYQQALGLGLQFLLWYDEGEERNRGNFPPRFSGRQFPNYSSELNVNALELEDSALYLCASSWGLGTGKDAQYFGPGTRLLVL.

The chain employs TRBV25-1 and TRBJ1-6, with D tentatively TRBD1 (6 bases). The CDR3 covers 16 residues. Germline V gene lookup returns CDR1 MGHDK and CDR2 SYGVNS. Trimming left V 3 bases short and J 3 bases short, with 12 bases between. The DNA of the CDR3 is TGTGCCAGCAGTGAGGGGCAGACAGGCTATAATTCACCCCTCCACTTT. Translated: CASSEGQTGYNSPLHF.

This sequence joins TRBV10-2 and TRBJ2-7; possible D gene TRBD2, 5 bases. Trimming cost V 7 bases and J 0 bases, with 10 bases left between them. Germline V CDR1 and CDR2: WSHSY, SAAADI. The CDR3 length is 13 residues. In DNA form, the CDR3 reads TGCGCCAGCAAGGCGGGCGCCTCCTACGAGCAGTACTTC. Protein sequence: CASKAGASYEQYF.

The chain combines TRBV7-2 with TRBJ2-1; D gene uncertain. CDR3 length: 12 residues. Germline values: CDR1 SGHTA, CDR2 FQGNSA. Between the trimmed V and J ends, which lost 5 bases and 2 bases, there was a span of 4 bases. Here the CDR3 reads CASSGTYNEQFF. In DNA form, the CDR3 reads TGTGCCAGCAGCGGTACCTACAATGAGCAGTTCTTC.

J is TRBJ2-1 and V is TRBV6-1; the D is unclear. Germline CDR1 is MNHNS and CDR2 is SASEGT. The V and J ends lost 4 bases and 4 bases respectively, with 17 bases between them. CDR3 length: 16 residues. The CDR3 protein is CASSAESDRQYNEQFF. CDR3 DNA: TGTGCCAGCAGTGCCGAGTCAGACCGACAATACAATGAGCAGTTCTTC.

The chain carries TRBV19 and TRBJ1-2, with D maybe TRBD1 (6 bases). The CDR3 contains 14 residues. Per germline, CDR1 LNHDA and CDR2 SQIVND (reference sequence). V was cut by 9 bases and J by 1 base, with 15 bases left in between. The CDR3 DNA follows: TGTGCCAGCCGGACAGACGGGATTAACTATGGCTACACCTTC. It codes for CASRTDGINYGYTF.

The rearrangement uses TRBV19 and TRBJ2-2, with D unresolved. CDR3 length equals 13 residues. V shed 3 bases and J shed 5 bases, with 7 bases lying between them. The germline CDR1 and CDR2 sequences are LNHDA and SQIVND (reference sequence). This chain's CDR3 is CASSIRPTGELFF. The CDR3 DNA sequence: TGTGCCAGTAGTATCCGGCCGACCGGGGAGCTGTTTTTT.

V is TRBV15 and J is TRBJ1-1, with D unclear. CDR3 size: 12 residues. CDR1 is LNHNV and CDR2 is YYDKDF in the germline V gene (reference sequence). The V gene lost 1 base and the J gene lost 10 bases, with 10 bases spanning the gap. In DNA, the CDR3 is TGTGCCACCAGCAGAGGGGAAGGAGTAGCTTTCTTT. As protein: CATSRGEGVAFF.

This clone was seen more than once but under ten times. The chain has TRBV7-9 and TRBJ1-4; D gene ambiguous. In germline, CDR1 is SEHNR, CDR2 FQNEAQ (reference sequence). The CDR3 consists of 13 residues. The V end was cut by 0 bases, the J end by 7 bases, with 6 bases between. The CDR3 here is CASSLALAEKLFF. DNA of the CDR3: TGTGCCAGCAGCTTAGCTTTGGCTGAAAAACTGTTTTTT.

This clone is a singleton in its sample. V is TRBV2 and J is TRBJ2-7; 13 nucleotides agree with TRBD2. This CDR3 contains 15 residues. Per germline, CDR1 SNHLY and CDR2 FYNNEI. J gave up 6 bases and V 6 bases, and 8 bases lay outside the gene matches. The CDR3 sequence: CASRSPGLAGFEQYF. In nucleotides, the CDR3 is TGTGCCAGCAGGTCTCCGGGACTAGCGGGGTTCGAGCAGTACTTC.

The J gene is TRBJ2-3, the V gene TRBV6-5; 10 bases fit TRBD1. The CDR3 totals 15 residues. The germline gives CDR1 MNHEY, CDR2 SVGAGI. The ends lost 7 bases at V and 1 base at J; junction bases unmatched: 5. CDR3 loop: CASTRDRGGTDTQYF. The CDR3 bases are TGTGCCAGCACCCGGGACAGGGGAGGCACAGATACGCAGTATTTT.

The chain couples TRBV11-2 to TRBJ1-2; D possibly corresponds to TRBD1 (6 bases). Germline loops: CDR1 SGHAT, CDR2 FQNNGV. This CDR3 is built from 13 residues. V was cut by 3 bases and J by 8 bases, with 13 bases left in between. CDR3 amino acids: CASSLAGEIGYTF. The CDR3 bases are TGTGCCAGCAGCTTGGCAGGGGAAATCGGCTACACCTTC.

V usage is TRBV18 and J usage is TRBJ1-1, with D maybe TRBD1 (6 bases). The CDR3 runs 14 residues. Germline V CDR1 and CDR2: KGHSH, LQKENI. The germline V and J ends were trimmed by 0 bases and 6 bases, with 11 bases remaining between them. In DNA, the CDR3 is TGTGCCAGCTCACCACCGGTGGGGGCCGCTGAAGCTTTCTTT. It translates to CASSPPVGAAEAFF.

J is TRBJ1-4 and V is TRBV19; tentative D call: TRBD1 (5 bases). The CDR3 length is 15 residues. Deletions cut 5 bases from V and 3 bases from J, with 13 bases between. Germline CDR1 reads LNHDA; CDR2 reads SQIVND (reference sequence). The CDR3 region is CASSVPTGANEKLFF. Written as DNA, the CDR3 is TGTGCCAGTAGTGTTCCCACGGGGGCTAATGAAAAACTGTTTTTT. The full variable domain, in which reference TRBV19 and TRBJ1-4 provide the parts outside the CDR3, is DGGITQSPKYLFRKEGQNVTLSCEQNLNHDAMYWYRQDPGQGLRLIYYSQIVNDFQKGDIAEGYSVSREKKESFPLTVTSAQKNPTAFYLCASSVPTGANEKLFFGSGTQLSVL.

The V call is TRBV19, the J call TRBJ2-6; a possible D gene is TRBD2 (6 bases). V was clipped by 9 bases and J by 0 bases, with 18 bases between them. CDR3 length: 17 residues. The V gene's germline CDR1 is LNHDA and CDR2 SQIVND (reference sequence). DNA for the CDR3: TGTGCCAGCCGCAAAGTGGGGGGAAGCTCTGGGGCCAACGTCCTGACTTTC. This translates into CASRKVGGSSGANVLTF.

The J gene is TRBJ2-1, the V gene TRBV30; 14 bases line up with TRBD2. J gave up 9 bases and V 5 bases, and 24 bases lay outside the gene matches. The CDR3 is made up of 20 amino acids. Germline V gene lookup returns CDR1 GTSNPN and CDR2 SVGIG (reference sequence). The CDR3 DNA reads TGTGCCTGGGAGTTGGACAGGGGACTAGCGGGGGCCCTCGCGGGTAGTGAGCAGTTCTTC. Translated: CAWELDRGLAGALAGSEQFF.

The chain uses TRBV10-3 and TRBJ2-5; 12 bases agree with TRBD2. CDR1 is ENHRY, CDR2 SYGVKD, per germline. CDR3 size: 15 residues. Germline trimming cut 5 bases from V and 5 bases from J; bases unmatched to any gene: 6. Written as DNA, the CDR3 is TGTGCCATCAGTAGGGCTAGCGGGGGGGCTGAGACCCAGTACTTC. It translates to CAISRASGGAETQYF.